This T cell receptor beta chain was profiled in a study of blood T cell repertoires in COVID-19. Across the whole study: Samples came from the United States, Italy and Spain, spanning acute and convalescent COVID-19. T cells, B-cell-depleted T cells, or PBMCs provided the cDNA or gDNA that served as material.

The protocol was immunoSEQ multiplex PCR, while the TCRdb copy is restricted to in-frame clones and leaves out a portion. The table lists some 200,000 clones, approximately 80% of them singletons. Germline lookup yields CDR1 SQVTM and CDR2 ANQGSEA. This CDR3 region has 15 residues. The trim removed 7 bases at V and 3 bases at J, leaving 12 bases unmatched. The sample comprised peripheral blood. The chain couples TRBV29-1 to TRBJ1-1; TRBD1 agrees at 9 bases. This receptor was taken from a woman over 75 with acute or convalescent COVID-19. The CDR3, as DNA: TGCAGCGCCCGTCGGACAGGGGCAGCAGACACTGAAGCTTTCTTT. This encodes CSARRTGAADTEAFF.